This TCR beta chain stems from a study of CD8+ T cells in alopecia areata (dated by TCRdb to 2016 to 2019). For context, the study as a whole: In both human patients and the C3H/HeJ mouse model, the study applied high-throughput TCRbeta sequencing to look at T cell clonal expansion in alopecia areata. Amplification of TCRbeta CDR3 regions was done by immunoSEQ multiplex PCR using 35 Vbeta forward primers and 13 Jbeta reverse primers. In humans, TCRbeta sequencing was performed on scalp tissue and on sorted CD4+ and CD8+ peripheral blood T cells from healthy controls and from patients with patchy or totalis/universalis alopecia areata. RNA was extracted with the PAXgene miRNA kit for fixed scalp, the miRNeasy kit for PBMCs, and the RNeasy kit for mouse skin. Clonality in the scalp was compared among normal scalp (n=4), patchy alopecia areata scalp (n=8), and alopecia totalis/universalis scalp (n=8). On the study overall, not on this receptor specifically: TCR sequences shared between patients were less clear than in mice, possibly partly because of HLA diversity in the patient population. Higher clonality and more expanded CD8+ clones were observed in lesional scalp than in normal scalp, particularly in alopecia totalis/universalis, a finding suggestive of antigenic drive. Resident alphabeta T cells in normal human skin are also sequenced, complicating scalp TCR repertoire analysis, unlike mouse skin dominated by gammadelta T cells.

The sample holds a few counts of this clone. What antigen it recognizes has not been identified. Nothing much larger sits one base from this clone, and base qualities are not available. From alopecia areata patients, peripheral blood was collected along with lesional scalp punch biopsies. After PBMCs were isolated by density centrifugation and stained for CD3, CD4 and CD8, a FACSAria was used to sort CD4+ and CD8+ T cells. The untreated alopecia areata patients were recruited through a multicenter biomarker study. Blood CD8+ T cells from about five biomarker-study patients were further sorted into NKG2D-low and NKG2D-high fractions. Libraries were prepared through the immunoSEQ multiplex PCR assay. RNA was extracted from all samples and reverse transcribed into cDNA, which served as template for TCR sequencing. First-strand cDNA was synthesized using SuperScript III with a 2:1 mix of oligo-dT and random hexamers. A synthetic immune receptor repertoire was used to gauge amplification bias, and whatever bias remained was removed computationally. In the source study's methods: After raw reads were preprocessed to remove errors, the CDR3 was defined following IMGT conventions as running from the conserved cysteine to phenylalanine. Clonality was computed by normalizing Shannon entropy by log2 of the number of productive unique TCRs and subtracting the result from 1. Whether each scalp clone was CD4 or CD8 was inferred by checking scalp TCRbeta sequences against the CD4 and CD8 repertoires from sorted blood. As stored in TCRdb, this immuneACCESS dataset retains in-frame rearrangements with V and J assigned. A fraction of the clones does not appear; measured against another copy, unresolved V genes explain less than half of the discrepancy, and the remainder lacks a known reason. Clonal size and the V and J genes are those of that table, whereas D and trimming came from the DNA. This sample lists 100,000 to 150,000 clones; about 50% were detected once. The top ten clonotypes cover over 9.5% of the sample.

Relative to germline, V is 4 bases shorter and J is 0 bases shorter, with 13 bases between their ends. The CDR3 contains 15 residues, cysteine and phenylalanine counted. Of the read, only the CDR3 DNA is kept; its 45 bases are in frame from base 1. Via the germline V gene (reference sequence), CDR1 is GTSNPN and CDR2 SVGIG. This clonotype was obtained from a human donor with alopecia areata. Source material: NKG2D-low CD8+ T cells sorted from blood. What this sample's cell subset or site label stands for: sorted CD8+ NKG2D-low blood T cells. In this chain, TRBV30 is recombined with TRBJ2-1; the D gene is possibly TRBD2, with 6 bases matching. The CDR3 reads CAWMGRGDSYNEQFF. At the DNA level, the sequence is TGTGCCTGGATGGGCCGCGGGGACTCCTACAATGAGCAGTTCTTC. Extended through the reference TRBV30 and TRBJ2-1 proteins, this CDR3 yields the full variable domain: SQTIHQWPATLVQPVGSPLSLECTVEGTSNPNLYWYRQAAGRGLQLLFYSVGIGQISSEVPQNLSASRPQDRQFILSSKKLLLSDSGFYLCAWMGRGDSYNEQFFGPGTRLTVL.